The sequence of this T cell receptor beta chain was determined in a study of T cell clonotyping in hematopoietic cell transplantation. Whole-study findings and limits: At the given depth, recipient repertoires were over 95% de novo clonotypes. CD4 and CD8 repertoire contributions could not be separated without sorting. Recipient TCR diversity dropped after transplant; expanded clonotypes rose from day 30 to 180. Broader posttransplant TCR repertoire diversity was predicted by graft donor and pretransplant recipient Inverse Simpson Index values.

On this clone itself: Its specificity is not known.

Assay used: immunoSEQ multiplex PCR; TCRdb lists only in-frame clones, some missing. The repertoire has more than 15,000 clones, 80% to 95% of them found once; the top ten carry approximately 5%. V shed 4 bases, J shed 8 bases, and the junction held 9 bases outside the gene matches. Germline assignment: CDR1 SGHRS and CDR2 YFSETQ. The CDR3 is made up of 15 amino acids. The rearrangement links TRBV5-1 to TRBJ1-4; 9 bases are shared with TRBD1. The sequenced sample was peripheral blood mononuclear cells. This clonotype originated in a man between 40 and 49 years old in good health. Some clones in this sample may be carry-over from other donors' samples. CDR3 sequence: CASSEMGQGREKLFF. The CDR3 DNA sequence: TGCGCCAGCAGCGAAATGGGACAGGGTAGAGAAAAACTGTTTTTT.